The T cell receptor (beta chain) under discussion was sequenced for a study of CD8 T cells in ankylosing spondylitis. Libraries for TCR beta were made by quantitative 5'-RACE with molecular barcodes. TCRdb called the 5' RACE reads again in MiXCR, with one record for every CDR3 protein. Of about 170,000 distinct CDR3 sequences detected, about 18% appear once; the ten largest clones hold roughly 8%. Looked up from germline, CDR1 is MNHNS and CDR2 is SASEGT. Losses at the gene ends were 6 bases for V and 2 bases for J; bases not matched to a gene: 4. The CDR3 sequence is 14 residues long. The chain uses TRBV6-1 and TRBJ1-5, with TRBD1 matching over 7 bases. Sequenced sample: blood, either unsorted or a sorted T cell fraction (not recorded which). This clonotype originated in a male donor with ankylosing spondylitis or in good health (not recorded which). CDR3 in DNA: TGTGCCAGCAGACAGGGGACTGGCAATCAGCCCCAGCATTTT. It specifies CASRQGTGNQPQHF.